This T cell receptor (beta chain) is drawn from a study of T cells expressing NK-cell markers. Across the whole study: The study drew TCR beta repertoires from sorted CD3+CD56+NKG2C+, CD3+CD56+NKG2C- and CD3+CD56-NKG2C+ T cells.

As concerns this clonotype: Its target is unknown.

UMIs were included in TCR beta cDNA generated by 5'RACE template switching. TCRdb re-called the 5' RACE reads and shows each CDR3 protein once, DNA omitted. Its listing shows 300,000 to 500,000 distinct CDR3 sequences. Whole-study findings and limits: In more than five donors, dominant CD3+CD56+NKG2C+ clones formed roughly 1.0-7.0% of CD8+ cells. Leadership of the CD3+CD56-NKG2C+ fraction also belonged to these clonotypes in a handful of donors.

The sequence came from a woman between 50 and 59 years old in good health. The source material was blood T cells: a sorted CD56 or NKG2C T cell subset, CD4+ or CD8+ T cells, or bulk PBMC T cells (not recorded which).

The CDR3 reads CASSLFAGGPGIGELFF. J is TRBJ2-2 and V is TRBV28; there is no DNA to check the TCRdb D call of TRBD2. The CDR3 covers 17 residues. Germline V gene data show CDR1 as MDHEN and CDR2 as SYDVKM.